These 30 T cell receptor beta chains were all obtained from the same sample, sequenced in a study of blood T cells in healthy people across ages. Through a sample-barcoded 5' primer and a J-beta primer mix, a second PCR was run for about 6 to 11 cycles. TCRdb processed the 5' RACE reads anew with MiXCR; each CDR3 protein has one entry. The sample yields around 650,000 distinct CDR3 sequences, around 41% seen once. Input material: blood. The receptors here all came from an elderly man in good health.

In its sample, this clonotype was seen a few times. V usage is TRBV6-5 and J usage is TRBJ2-6; D is perhaps TRBD2 (6 bases). The CDR3 is made up of 17 amino acids. The germline gives CDR1 MNHEY, CDR2 SVGAGI. Trimming removed 4 bases at V and 3 bases at J, with 16 bases between. The CDR3 region is CASSSPRRGGGANVLTF. CDR3 DNA sequence: TGTGCCAGCAGTTCTCCACGTAGGGGAGGTGGGGCCAACGTCCTGACTTTC.

The chain uses TRBV18 and TRBJ2-7, with no clear D. Between the trimmed V and J ends, which lost 5 bases and 2 bases, there was a span of 19 bases. The CDR3 is 16 amino acids. Germline CDR1 and CDR2: KGHSH and LQKENI. CDR3 loop: CASSDRRVRGAYEQYF. The DNA for the CDR3 is TGTGCCAGCTCAGACCGTCGGGTCCGAGGAGCCTACGAGCAGTACTTC.

Only a few counts were recorded for this clonotype. V gene TRBV5-1 combines with J gene TRBJ2-5, with D hard to call. Germline loops: CDR1 SGHRS, CDR2 YFSETQ. Trimming stripped 1 base from V and 5 bases from J, with 12 bases between. There are 14 residues in the CDR3. CDR3 amino acids: CASSLSWDRETQYF. The DNA for the CDR3 is TGCGCCAGCAGCTTGTCTTGGGATCGGGAGACCCAGTACTTC. Based on the CDR3 plus reference TRBV5-1 and TRBJ2-5, the full variable domain is KAGVTQTPRYLIKTRGQQVTLSCSPISGHRSVSWYQQTPGQGLQFLFEYFSETQRNKGNFPGRFSGRQFSNSRSEMNVSTLELGDSALYLCASSLSWDRETQYFGPGTRLLVL.

This chain joins TRBV5-4 and TRBJ2-7, with 10 bases that match TRBD2. Trimming cost V 4 bases and J 2 bases; bases outside gene matches: 6. Germline CDR1 and CDR2: SGHNT and YYREEE (reference sequence). The CDR3 has 15 amino acids. CDR3 coding DNA: TGTGCCAGCAGCACCGGACTAGCGGTCACCTACGAGCAGTACTTC. As protein: CASSTGLAVTYEQYF.

Of note for this clonotype: A read error is possible here, since a much larger clone lies one base away. V is TRBV29-1 and J is TRBJ2-1; D not certain. Trimming took 4 bases from V and 10 from J, leaving 14 bases between them. The germline V gene has CDR1 SQVTM and CDR2 ANQGSEA. The CDR3 loop spans 12 amino acids. CDR3 DNA: TGCAGCGTTGGTAGGGCCTCCTACGAGCAGTTCTTC. This encodes CSVGRASYEQFF.

Many counts were recorded for this clonotype. The chain carries TRBV20-1 and TRBJ2-7, with 7 bases fitting TRBD1. Looked up from germline, CDR1 is DFQATT and CDR2 is SNEGSKA (reference sequence). The CDR3 runs to 13 residues. V gave up 5 bases and J gave up 3 bases; unmatched junction bases: 7. The CDR3 DNA follows: TGCAGTGCTTCGTCGACAGGGATCTACGAGCAGTACTTC. Translating it yields CSASSTGIYEQYF.

The rearrangement joins TRBV7-9 to TRBJ1-6; TRBD1 matches at 8 bases. Trimming took 4 bases from V and 9 from J; bases not matched to a gene: 5. CDR3 size: 14 residues. From germline, CDR1 is SEHNR and CDR2 FQNEAQ (reference sequence). CDR3 in amino acids: CASSSNRGVSPLHF. In nucleotides, the CDR3 is TGTGCCAGCAGCTCGAACAGGGGGGTTTCACCCCTCCACTTT.

The CDR3 protein is CATSRAGQAYNEQFF. For the CDR3, the DNA is TGTGCCACCAGCAGAGCCGGACAGGCTTACAATGAGCAGTTCTTC. V gene TRBV15 combines with J gene TRBJ2-1; 7 bases map to TRBD1. This CDR3 region has 15 residues. CDR1 and CDR2 (germline): LNHNV, YYDKDF (reference sequence). V shed 1 base and J 4 bases; nucleotides not matched to a gene: 4.

In this sample, this clonotype turned up once. One end of the junction fails to match germline, which may point to a read error. The chain combines TRBV6-2 or TRBV6-3 with TRBJ2-7; 8 positions agree with TRBD1. Germline-derived CDR1 and CDR2 are MNHEY and SVGEGT. CDR3 length: 15 residues. The DNA of the CDR3 is TGTGTCAGCAGTTACTCAGAGACAGGGGCCAGCGAGCAGTACTTC. This translates into CVSSYSETGASEQYF.

Only a few counts were recorded for this clonotype. The genes are TRBV7-6 and TRBJ1-4; TRBD1 is a possible D gene (5 bases). Trimming left V 0 bases short and J 0 bases short, with 20 bases between. Germline CDR1 SGHVS, CDR2 FNYEAQ. The CDR3 contains 20 residues. The CDR3 DNA reads as TGTGCCAGCAGCTTAGCTGGGCAGGGAGCAGCGGGTGCAACTAATGAAAAACTGTTTTTT. Its translation: CASSLAGQGAAGATNEKLFF.

Remarks on this clonotype: The junction does not match germline at one end; this may be a read error. V and J are TRBV6-2 or TRBV6-3 and TRBJ2-7, with 8 bases matching TRBD2. The germline CDR1 and CDR2 sequences are MNHEY and SVGEGT. This CDR3 comprises 15 residues. The CDR3 protein is CASSLSGTGSYEQDF. In nucleotides, the CDR3 is TGTGCCAGCAGCCTTAGCGGGACTGGCTCCTACGAGCAGGACTTC.

On this clonotype itself: One end of the junction is discordant with germline, which a read error may explain. The genes are TRBV20-1 and TRBJ2-7, with 7 bases fitting TRBD1. Looked up from germline, CDR1 is DFQATT and CDR2 is SNEGSKA (reference sequence). This CDR3 has 13 residues. CDR3 DNA: TGCAGTGCTAGAGGGACAGGCTCCTACGAGCGGTACTTC. Translating it yields CSARGTGSYERYF.

This clonotype was counted between two and nine times. This chain uses TRBV20-1 with TRBJ1-1; D remains unclear. The length of the CDR3 is 13 residues. CDR1 is DFQATT, CDR2 SNEGSKA, per germline (reference sequence). Trimming left V 6 bases short and J 3 bases short, with 14 bases between. Here the CDR3 DNA reads TGCAGTGCCCGCGCCCGCCCCTACACTGAAGCTTTCTTT. This gives the protein CSARARPYTEAFF.

The rearrangement uses TRBV24-1 and TRBJ2-7; D is undetermined. The V gene lost 3 bases and the J gene lost 0 bases, with 5 bases spanning the gap. The CDR3 is 13 amino acids. The germline V gene encodes CDR1 KGHDR and CDR2 SFDVKD. CDR3 in DNA: TGTGCCACCAGTGATGCGAGCTCCTACGAGCAGTACTTC. Translation: CATSDASSYEQYF.

This sequence joins TRBV2 and TRBJ2-4; 8 positions match TRBD2. V lost 6 bases, J lost 7 bases, and 11 bases stayed unmatched. The germline V gene encodes CDR1 SNHLY and CDR2 FYNNEI. This CDR3 spans 15 amino acids. CDR3 DNA sequence: TGTGCCAGCAGAGAAAGCGGGGGTTCGGGGAACATTCAGTACTTC. The encoded protein is CASRESGGSGNIQYF.

The chain carries TRBV7-2 and TRBJ1-4; possible D gene TRBD1, 6 bases. The CDR3 extends over 16 amino acids. Germline lookup yields CDR1 SGHTA and CDR2 FQGNSA. Deletions cut 5 bases from V and 8 bases from J, with 21 bases between. The CDR3 DNA reads TGTGCCAGCAGCCTAACGGCCGGGGGGCGTAGGGAAAAACTGTTTTTT. Its protein product is CASSLTAGGRREKLFF. The entire variable domain, with the rest obtained from reference TRBV7-2 and TRBJ1-4, is as follows: GAGVSQSPSNKVTEKGKDVELRCDPISGHTALYWYRQSLGQGLEFLIYFQGNSAPDKSGLPSDRFSAERTGGSVSTLTIQRTQQEDSAVYLCASSLTAGGRREKLFFGSGTQLSVL.

This clonotype has a count of ten or more. V gene TRBV3-1 combines with J gene TRBJ2-3, with TRBD2 identical over 8 bases. The germline V gene encodes CDR1 LGHDT and CDR2 YNNKEL (reference sequence). After removal of 2 bases from V and 4 bases from J, the junction contained 8 bases not matched to a gene. The CDR3 runs to 16 residues. The CDR3 DNA sequence: TGTGCCAGCAGCCAAATTAGCGGGGATGGGGCAGATACGCAGTATTTT. It codes for CASSQISGDGADTQYF.

The chain recombines TRBV2 with TRBJ2-2; 7 positions agree with TRBD1. V trimming: 6 bases; J trimming: 7 bases; junction bases outside the gene matches: 11. Germline values: CDR1 SNHLY, CDR2 FYNNEI. The CDR3 runs 15 residues. The CDR3 is CASRPGQRLGGELFF. The DNA for the CDR3 is TGTGCCAGCAGGCCGGGACAGAGGCTAGGCGGGGAGCTGTTTTTT.

This chain joins TRBV6-2 or TRBV6-3 and TRBJ2-7, with 11 bases identical to TRBD2. The CDR3 sequence is 14 residues long. From germline, CDR1 is MNHEY and CDR2 SVGEGT. Trimming at V came to 2 bases and at J to 6 bases, leaving 3 bases not matched to a gene. CDR3 loop: CASSYMTSGTEQYF. CDR3 nucleotide sequence: TGTGCCAGCAGTTACATGACTAGCGGGACCGAGCAGTACTTC.

The genes are TRBV6-6 and TRBJ2-1; TRBD1 might be the D (6 bases). CDR3 size: 14 residues. The germline V gene encodes CDR1 MNHNY and CDR2 SVGAGI (reference sequence). The V end lost 6 bases, the J end lost 5 bases, and 14 bases lay between the germline ends. The CDR3 sequence: CASSNRERNNEQFF. The CDR3 nucleotides are TGTGCCAGCAGCAACAGGGAACGAAACAATGAGCAGTTCTTC.

This clonotype is a singleton in its sample. Its ends do not fully match the called genes, so a read error is possible. This chain uses TRBV7-3 with TRBJ2-1; 8 bases are shared with TRBD2. CDR1 SGHTA and CDR2 FQGTGA come from the germline V gene. The CDR3 extends over 16 amino acids. CDR3 loop: CASSSSGTSYYNGQFF. CDR3 DNA: TGTGCCAGCAGCTCCTCCGGGACTAGTTACTACAATGGGCAGTTCTTC.

This clonotype has more than one count but fewer than ten. The J gene is TRBJ1-2, the V gene TRBV7-2; 10 bases align to TRBD1. The germline gives CDR1 SGHTA, CDR2 FQGNSA. V dropped 1 base and J dropped 8; count of bases not matched to a gene: 7. The CDR3 length is 15 residues. CDR3 bases: TGTGCCAGCAGCTTAGGGCGACAGGGGGCGCAAGGCTACACCTTC. This sequence encodes CASSLGRQGAQGYTF.

J is TRBJ2-1 and V is TRBV20-1; D unresolved. The better agreement between TRBJ2-7 and the DNA end casts doubt on the J call. CDR3 size: 14 residues. CDR1 and CDR2 (germline): DFQATT, SNEGSKA (reference sequence). The CDR3 is CSASRQALYNEQYF. CDR3 sequence (DNA): TGCAGTGCTAGTCGGCAGGCCCTCTACAATGAGCAGTACTTC.

The table lists this clonotype with a few counts. V is TRBV4-2 and J is TRBJ2-1, with a weak D call TRBD2 (6 bases). V lost 4 bases and J 0 bases, leaving 13 bases between the germline ends. The CDR3 is made up of 16 amino acids. The germline gives CDR1 LGHNA, CDR2 YNFKEQ. The CDR3 protein is CASSRAAGSSYNEQFF. The CDR3 coding sequence is TGTGCCAGCAGCCGCGCTGCGGGGAGCTCCTACAATGAGCAGTTCTTC.

There are a few counts of this clonotype. V is TRBV6-2 or TRBV6-3 and J is TRBJ1-6; D is unresolved. The CDR3 spans 14 residues. Between the trimmed V and J ends, which lost 6 bases and 10 bases, there was a span of 16 bases. Per germline, CDR1 MNHEY and CDR2 SVGEGT. CDR3 region: CASSRNRDESPLHF. The CDR3 coding sequence is TGTGCCAGCAGCCGCAACCGGGATGAATCACCCCTCCACTTT.

This clonotype was detected many times. The chain joins TRBV6-2 or TRBV6-3 to TRBJ2-7; 8 nucleotides agree with TRBD1. Germline loops: CDR1 MNHEY, CDR2 SVGEGT. Trimming cost V 6 bases and J 7 bases; bases outside gene matches: 11. The CDR3 extends over 14 amino acids. CDR3 nucleotides: TGTGCCAGCAGAGGACAGGGCGGAATGGGAGAGCAGTACTTC. Protein: CASRGQGGMGEQYF.

This chain uses TRBV15 with TRBJ2-5; 7 bases fit TRBD2. The germline gives CDR1 LNHNV, CDR2 YYDKDF (reference sequence). This CDR3 has 14 amino acids. V lost 1 base, J lost 5 bases, and 4 bases stayed unmatched. Written as DNA, the CDR3 is TGTGCCACCAGCAGAGGGACTAGTCGGGAGACCCAGTACTTC. Translating it yields CATSRGTSRETQYF.

This chain connects TRBV7-8 to TRBJ1-1; tentative D call: TRBD1 (5 bases). The V and J ends lost 8 bases and 0 bases respectively, with 16 bases between them. Germline-derived CDR1 and CDR2 are SGHVS and FQNEAQ. The length of the CDR3 is 15 residues. CDR3 in DNA: TGTGCCAGCGGTAACGTGGACACTATGAACACTGAAGCTTTCTTT. It encodes CASGNVDTMNTEAFF.

This clonotype was found many times. V gene TRBV29-1 combines with J gene TRBJ1-2; no clear D gene. CDR1 is SQVTM and CDR2 is ANQGSEA in the germline V gene. V was pared by 2 bases and J by 5 bases, with 15 bases between. The CDR3 contains 14 residues. The DNA of the CDR3 is TGCAGCGTTGAACAACGGGGTTTGGGTTATGGCTACACCTTC. Translated, it gives CSVEQRGLGYGYTF.

In this sample, this clonotype turned up a few times. The chain is built from TRBV7-2 and TRBJ1-2, with D tentatively TRBD1 (5 bases). The germline V and J ends were trimmed by 2 bases and 3 bases, with 16 bases remaining between them. The CDR3 consists of 16 residues. Germline lookup yields CDR1 SGHTA and CDR2 FQGNSA. The DNA of the CDR3 is TGTGCCAGCAGCTTACGTACGGGGCCTGGCCACTATGGCTACACCTTC. It translates to CASSLRTGPGHYGYTF.